These 2 T cell receptor beta chains were sequenced from one sample in a study of read filtering for tumor transcriptome and immune sequencing. From approximately 430 ng of RNA, a library with molecular barcoded alpha/delta and beta/gamma adaptors was made. MiXCR, applied by TCRdb to the reads, yields one record per CDR3 protein. The data show over 25,000 distinct CDR3 sequences, roughly an eighth seen once. Material: a population of CD138-negative cells sorted from bone marrow. The source of these receptors is a donor at least 40 years old with multiple myeloma.

This clonotype occurred a few times. A much larger clonotype is one base distant, so this may be a read error. The gene calls are TRBV29-1 and TRBJ1-3; D call uncertain. CDR3 length equals 11 residues. With 3 bases removed from V and 2 bases from J, the gap between germline ends came to 2 bases. Germline lookup yields CDR1 SQVTM and CDR2 ANQGSEA. The CDR3 nucleotides are TGCAGCGTTGATCCTGGAAACACCATATATTTT. This encodes CSVDPGNTIYF.

The sample holds many counts of this clonotype. J is TRBJ2-7 and V is TRBV10-3; D assignment may be TRBD1 or TRBD2 (5 bases each). The CDR3 extends over 15 amino acids. Germline V gene data show CDR1 as ENHRY and CDR2 as SYGVKD. Trimming took 4 bases from V and 0 from J, leaving 13 bases between them. The CDR3 nucleotides are TGTGCCATCAGTGGCTCCGGGACGAGCTCCTACGAGCAGTACTTC. This encodes CAISGSGTSSYEQYF.